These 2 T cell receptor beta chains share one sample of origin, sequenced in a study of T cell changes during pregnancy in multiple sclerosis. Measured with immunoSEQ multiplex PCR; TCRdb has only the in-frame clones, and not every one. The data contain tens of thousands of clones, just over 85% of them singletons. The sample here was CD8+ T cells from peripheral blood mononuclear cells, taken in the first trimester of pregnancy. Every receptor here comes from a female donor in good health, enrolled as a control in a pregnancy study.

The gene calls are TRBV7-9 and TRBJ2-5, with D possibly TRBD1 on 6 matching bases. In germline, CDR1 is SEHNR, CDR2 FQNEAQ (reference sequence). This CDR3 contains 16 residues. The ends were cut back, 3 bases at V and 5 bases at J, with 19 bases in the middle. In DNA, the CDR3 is TGTGCCAGCAGCTTTATGACAGGTCGGGGTAGTGAGACCCAGTACTTC. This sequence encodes CASSFMTGRGSETQYF.

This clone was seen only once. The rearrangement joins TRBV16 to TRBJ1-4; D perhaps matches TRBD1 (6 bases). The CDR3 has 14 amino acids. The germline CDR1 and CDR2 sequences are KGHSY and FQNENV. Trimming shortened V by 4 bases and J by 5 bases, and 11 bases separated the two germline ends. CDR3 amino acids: CASSRDTINEKLFF. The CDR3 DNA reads TGTGCCAGCAGCCGGGACACGATCAATGAAAAACTGTTTTTT.